The 14 T cell receptor beta chains below were found in one sample sequenced in a study of T cell repertoires in cytomegalovirus infection. TCRdb fed the reads into MiXCR, producing one record per CDR3 protein. This sample has some 680,000 distinct CDR3 sequences, with less than 40% found just once. What was sequenced was PBMCs. The receptors shown here come from a human donor in good health (CMV status not recorded). Some clones in this sample may be carry-over from other donors' samples.

This clonotype was observed at least ten times. V usage is TRBV7-8 and J usage is TRBJ2-6; the D is unclear. V was cut by 7 bases and J by 2 bases, with 6 bases left in between. Germline CDR1 reads SGHVS; CDR2 reads FQNEAQ. The CDR3 has 13 amino acids. The chain's CDR3 is CASIRTGANVLTF. The CDR3 bases are TGTGCCAGCATTCGTACTGGGGCCAACGTCCTGACTTTC.

About this clonotype itself: Since the CDR3 does not end with the conserved phenylalanine or tryptophan, this likely comes from a read error. The chain uses TRBV28 and TRBJ1-2, with D possibly matching TRBD1 (6 bases). Germline V gene lookup returns CDR1 MDHEN and CDR2 SYDVKM. This CDR3 is 12 amino acids long. Trimming shortened V by 5 bases and J by 8 bases, and 12 bases separated the two germline ends. The CDR3 sequence is CASSLNRVGYTC. In DNA form, the CDR3 reads TGTGCCAGCAGTCTTAACAGGGTGGGCTACACCTGC.

Regarding this clonotype: A single base separates this from a much larger clone, so it may be a read error. This chain connects TRBV7-2 to TRBJ2-1; tentatively, D is TRBD2 (5 bases). V lost 2 bases and J lost 3, with 20 bases in between. Germline V gene data show CDR1 as SGHTA and CDR2 as FQGNSA. There are 18 residues in the CDR3. The CDR3 DNA sequence: TGTGCCAGCAGCTTATGGGCTGAGAGGGCGGTCGTCTACAATGAGCAGTTCTTC. Encoded protein: CASSLWAERAVVYNEQFF.

This chain uses TRBV12-3 or TRBV12-4 with TRBJ2-4; 13 bases map to TRBD2. V was clipped by 6 bases and J by 8 bases; unmatched bases: 7. The CDR3 spans 15 residues. CDR3 sequence: CASRRTSGRLDIQYF. The CDR3 DNA sequence: TGTGCCAGCAGACGGACTAGCGGGAGACTGGACATTCAGTACTTC.

In its sample, this clonotype was seen a few times. The chain combines TRBV6-6 with TRBJ2-7; TRBD2 matches at 13 bases. The CDR3 is 18 residues long. Germline CDR1 is MNHNY and CDR2 is SVGAGI (reference sequence). V was pared by 8 bases and J by 4 bases, with 17 bases of the junction left unmatched. Written as DNA, the CDR3 is TGTGCCAGCGACCCATGGGGGACTAGCGGGACTCAAGGGTACGAGCAGTACTTC. It codes for CASDPWGTSGTQGYEQYF.

A remark on this clonotype: This CDR3 fails to terminate in the conserved phenylalanine or tryptophan, so it likely reflects a read error. This chain links TRBV7-4 with TRBJ2-1; either TRBD1 or TRBD2 may fit D (5 bases each). The ends were cut back, 0 bases at V and 4 bases at J, with 7 bases in the middle. The CDR3 totals 14 residues. CDR1 and CDR2 from the germline V gene are SGHVT and SQSDAQ. The CDR3 reads CASSLAGRYNEQFL. CDR3 nucleotide sequence: TGTGCCAGCAGCTTAGCGGGACGGTACAATGAGCAGTTCTTA.

The genes are TRBV7-3 and TRBJ2-7; tentative D call: TRBD2 (5 bases). Deletions cut 5 bases from V and 6 bases from J, with 11 bases between. Looked up from germline, CDR1 is SGHTA and CDR2 is FQGTGA. The CDR3 is 12 residues long. The CDR3 spells CASSPSGVEQYF. In DNA form, the CDR3 reads TGTGCCAGCAGCCCTTCCGGGGTCGAGCAGTACTTC.

The chain carries TRBV5-6 and TRBJ2-2, with D tentatively TRBD2 (6 bases). The CDR3 is 12 residues long. Germline CDR1 reads SGHDT; CDR2 reads YYEEEE. The ends were cut back, 4 bases at V and 6 bases at J, with 7 bases in the middle. The CDR3 DNA reads TGTGCCAGCAGCCTAGCGTCCGGGGAGCTGTTTTTT. It is translated as CASSLASGELFF.

A few counts support this clonotype. The V and J genes are TRBV7-8 and TRBJ1-5; D is perhaps TRBD1 (6 bases). Looked up from germline, CDR1 is SGHVS and CDR2 is FQNEAQ. V was clipped by 2 bases and J by 4 bases, with 12 bases between them. CDR3 length: 15 residues. The CDR3 nucleotides are TGTGCCAGCAGCTTAATCGTCCAGGGGAATCAGCCCCAGCATTTT. It translates to CASSLIVQGNQPQHF.

The chain combines TRBV6-5 with TRBJ1-3, with D uncertain. Trimming took 4 bases from V and 4 from J, leaving 8 bases between them. Germline lookup yields CDR1 MNHEY and CDR2 SVGAGI. This CDR3 region has 13 residues. CDR3 sequence: CASSWRAGNTIYF. CDR3 DNA sequence: TGTGCCAGCAGTTGGAGAGCGGGAAACACCATATATTTT.

Regarding this clonotype: Relative to the germline gene, one junction end is altered; a read error may explain this. V usage is TRBV14 and J usage is TRBJ2-5, with TRBD2 identical over 7 bases. This CDR3 is built from 16 residues. The germline V gene encodes CDR1 SGHDN and CDR2 FVKESK. CDR3 bases: TGTGCCAGCAGCCAAGCGGGGAGGGCCAACCAAGAGACCCAGTGCTTC. Translation gives CASSQAGRANQETQCF.

The chain combines TRBV7-6 with TRBJ2-1; a possible D gene is TRBD1 (6 bases). The germline gives CDR1 SGHVS, CDR2 FNYEAQ. Trimming left V 0 bases short and J 5 bases short, with 11 bases between. The CDR3 is 15 amino acids. The CDR3 region is CASSLAWQGNNEQFF. The CDR3 bases are TGTGCCAGCAGCTTAGCGTGGCAGGGGAACAATGAGCAGTTCTTC.

V gene TRBV7-6 combines with J gene TRBJ2-3; D uncertain. The V end was cut by 5 bases, the J end by 8 bases, with 14 bases between. Germline CDR1 is SGHVS and CDR2 is FNYEAQ. The CDR3 consists of 13 residues. The CDR3 region has the DNA TGTGCCAGCAGCCCCTCCGGCCCGGGTACGCAGTATTTT. As protein: CASSPSGPGTQYF.

The chain couples TRBV7-8 to TRBJ2-7; 8 positions match TRBD2. CDR1 is SGHVS, CDR2 FQNEAQ, per germline. Trimming took 5 bases from V and 6 from J; bases not matched to a gene: 9. This CDR3 is built from 14 residues. The CDR3 bases are TGTGCCAGCAGCGGCGGGGGGTCGGGATCCGAGCAGTACGTC. Its translation is CASSGGGSGSEQYV.